These 3 T cell receptor beta chains were all obtained from the same sample, sequenced in a study of OX40 agonist ivuxolimab in advanced cancers. The table came from immunoSEQ multiplex PCR; TCRdb's copy has only in-frame clones and leaves some out. The data hold under 95,000 clones, with about 80% observed a single time. The sample was CD4+ or CD8+ T cells sorted from blood, taken in a trial of the OX40 agonist ivuxolimab. These receptors were collected from an adult with an advanced solid tumor such as melanoma, head and neck, liver or kidney cancer.

This chain uses TRBV7-2 with TRBJ2-7; D ambiguous. V was trimmed by 0 bases and J by 3 bases, leaving 12 bases between them. This CDR3 has 15 residues. Germline V gives CDR1 SGHTA, CDR2 FQGNSA. The CDR3 reads CASSLAYGNLYEQYV. The CDR3, as DNA: TGTGCCAGCAGCTTAGCGTACGGCAACCTCTACGAGCAGTACGTC.

The table lists this clone with a few counts. The chain combines TRBV10-1 with TRBJ2-2, with D perhaps matching TRBD1 (5 bases). This CDR3 region has 14 residues. Trimming cost V 3 bases and J 1 base, with 6 bases left between them. The V gene's germline CDR1 is WNHNN and CDR2 SYGVQD (reference sequence). CDR3 nucleotides: TGCGCCAGCAGTGAAACAGGGAACACCGGGGAGCTGTTTTTT. It codes for CASSETGNTGELFF.

The chain has TRBV6-5 and TRBJ1-2; D not certain. V was shortened by 0 bases and J by 3 bases, with 14 bases between the two germline ends. Germline loops: CDR1 MNHEY, CDR2 SVGAGI. The CDR3 is made up of 16 amino acids. The CDR3 reads CASSYSLYRQDYGYTF. CDR3 nucleotides: TGTGCCAGCAGTTACTCTCTGTATCGGCAGGACTATGGCTACACCTTC.